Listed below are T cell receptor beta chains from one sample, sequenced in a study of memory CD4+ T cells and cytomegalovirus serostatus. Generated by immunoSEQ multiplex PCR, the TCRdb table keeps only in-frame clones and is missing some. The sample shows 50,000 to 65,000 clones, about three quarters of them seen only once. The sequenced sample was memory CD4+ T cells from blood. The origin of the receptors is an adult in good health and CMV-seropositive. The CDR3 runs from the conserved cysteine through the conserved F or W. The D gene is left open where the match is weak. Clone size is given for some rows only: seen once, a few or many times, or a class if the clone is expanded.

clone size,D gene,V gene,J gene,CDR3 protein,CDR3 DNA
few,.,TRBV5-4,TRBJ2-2,CASSRSGAGGELFF,TGTGCCAGCAGCCGTTCGGGGGCAGGCGGGGAGCTGTTTTTT
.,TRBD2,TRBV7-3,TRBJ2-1,CASSLTPSGGAREQFF,TGTGCCAGCAGCTTAACGCCTAGCGGGGGGGCGCGGGAGCAGTTCTTC
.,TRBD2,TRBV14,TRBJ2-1,CASSPGRGGSRNEQFF,TGTGCCAGCAGCCCCGGGAGGGGAGGAAGCAGGAATGAGCAGTTCTTC
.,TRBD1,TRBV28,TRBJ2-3,CASRGTGTDTQYF,TGTGCCAGCAGAGGGACAGGTACAGATACGCAGTATTTT
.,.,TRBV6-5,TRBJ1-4,CASSYSSGRGRKLFF,TGTGCCAGCAGTTACTCTTCGGGCAGGGGACGTAAACTGTTTTTT
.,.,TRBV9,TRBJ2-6,CASSPGAPSGANVLTF,TGTGCCAGCAGCCCAGGGGCACCCTCTGGGGCCAACGTCCTGACTTTC
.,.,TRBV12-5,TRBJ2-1,CASGLEYNEQFF,TGTGCTAGTGGTTTGGAGTACAATGAGCAGTTCTTC
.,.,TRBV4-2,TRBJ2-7,CASSQALPYEQYF,TGTGCCAGCAGCCAAGCTCTCCCCTACGAGCAGTACTTC
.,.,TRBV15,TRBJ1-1,CATSRDQGRGTEAFF,TGTGCCACCAGCAGAGACCAGGGGCGCGGCACTGAAGCTTTCTTT
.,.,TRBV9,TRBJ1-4,CASSFDGRAEKLFF,TGTGCCAGCAGCTTCGATGGGAGGGCGGAAAAACTGTTTTTT
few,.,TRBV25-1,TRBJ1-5,CASSVGNQPQHF,TGTGCCAGCAGTGTGGGTAATCAGCCCCAGCATTTT
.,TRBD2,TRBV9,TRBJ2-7,CASSPGLDFYEQYF,TGTGCCAGCAGCCCAGGACTAGATTTCTACGAGCAGTACTTC
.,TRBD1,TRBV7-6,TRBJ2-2,CASSFQTGGSLGTGELFF,TGTGCCAGCAGCTTCCAAACAGGGGGGAGTCTTGGGACCGGGGAGCTGTTTTTT
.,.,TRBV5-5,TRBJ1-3,CASSPEEWSGNTIYF,TGTGCCAGCAGCCCTGAGGAATGGTCCGGAAACACCATATATTTT
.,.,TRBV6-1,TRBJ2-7,CASSTNGGRKETLAF,TGTGCCAGCAGTACCAACGGGGGGCGAAAGGAGACGTTGGCGTTC